This T cell receptor (beta chain) is from a study of early T cells in non-severe SARS-CoV-2 infection. As for the study in general: The input, bulk RNA from unsorted whole blood, was sequenced, and chains were unpaired.

Germline V gene data show CDR1 as GTSNPN and CDR2 as SVGIG (reference sequence). V gave up 4 bases and J gave up 4 bases, with 7 bases separating them. The CDR3 extends over 11 amino acids. The library protocol tagged individual cDNA molecules with unique molecular identifiers. TCRdb redid the calling of the 5' RACE reads with MiXCR, one entry per CDR3 protein. The sample records tens of thousands of distinct CDR3 sequences, approximately 4.8% being singletons. Details on this clonotype: Its antigen is as yet unknown. The CDR3 end shows no conserved phenylalanine or tryptophan, and so a read error is likely.

Findings of the study overall: The matching step, a VDJdb search, favored anti-spike CD8 responses and missed private and CD4 specificities.

V gene TRBV30 combines with J gene TRBJ1-1; possibly TRBD1 for D (6 bases). This sequence originates from an adult who was a healthcare worker with PCR-confirmed SARS-CoV-2 infection or an uninfected control (not recorded which). Sample: whole blood. The CDR3 DNA sequence: TGTGCCTGGAAGGACAGCACTGAAGCTTTCTTG. This sequence encodes CAWKDSTEAFL.